This is a list of T cell receptor beta chains from one sample in a study of PD-1 blockade in classical Hodgkin lymphoma. Generated by immunoSEQ multiplex PCR, the TCRdb table keeps only in-frame clones and is missing some. Of approximately 70,000 clones listed, around 93% are singletons. The sequencing here drew on peripheral blood mononuclear cells (PBMCs), taken at baseline. These TCRs come from a human donor with classical Hodgkin lymphoma. CDR3s include the opening cysteine and the closing phenylalanine or tryptophan. D genes are given only for firm matches. The size entry is marked missing in some rows and otherwise reads once, few, many or a size class.

v_call	clone_size	j_call	d_call	cdr3_nt	cdr3_aa
TRBV5-4	-	TRBJ1-5	-	TGTGCCAGCAGTCAACAGGGAGAAGGCAATCAGCCCCAGCATTTT	CASSQQGEGNQPQHF
TRBV27	-	TRBJ2-7	-	TGTGCCAGCAAAGCGCTAGAGGGCTCCTACGAGCAGTACTTC	CASKALEGSYEQYF
TRBV25-1	-	TRBJ1-1	-	TGTGCCAGCAGTGAAGTGGTCGGCGGCACTGAAGCTTTCTTT	CASSEVVGGTEAFF
TRBV30	-	TRBJ1-1	-	TGTGCCTGGATAGGCGGTTTCGGCTTGAACACTGAAGCTTTCTTT	CAWIGGFGLNTEAFF
TRBV5-1	-	TRBJ1-1	-	TGCGCCAGCAGCCTCGACACGGGAAGAGCTTTCTTT	CASSLDTGRAFF
TRBV11-2	-	TRBJ2-5	-	TGTGCCAGCAGCTTAGTGGGCCTGATGGGGGCCGGCGGGGAGACCCAGTACTTC	CASSLVGLMGAGGETQYF
TRBV9	-	TRBJ1-6	-	TGTGCCAGCAGCGTAGCGGGGGGGGCGCAGAATTCACCCCTCCACTTT	CASSVAGGAQNSPLHF
TRBV5-5	-	TRBJ2-5	-	TGTGCCAGCAGCTCCCTCTACGGGCAGACCCAGTACTTC	CASSSLYGQTQYF
TRBV11-2	-	TRBJ1-1	-	TGTGCCAGCAGCTTACTGAGAGGGATGAACACTGAAGCTTTCTTT	CASSLLRGMNTEAFF
TRBV2	-	TRBJ2-3	TRBD2	TGTGCCAGCAACCGGGAGGGCCGGGCAGATACGCAGTATTTT	CASNREGRADTQYF
TRBV18	-	TRBJ1-2	TRBD1	TGTGCCAGCTCACCATCCGGGACAGCGTATGGCTACACCTTC	CASSPSGTAYGYTF
TRBV7-9	few	TRBJ1-1	TRBD1	TGTGCCAGCAGCTGGGACAGGGGGCCTTCCCTAGACACTGAAGCTTTCTTT	CASSWDRGPSLDTEAFF
TRBV2	-	TRBJ2-7	-	TGTGCCAGCCTCGGGGTTAGCTCCTACGAGCAGTACTTC	CASLGVSSYEQYF
TRBV28	once	TRBJ2-1	-	TGTGCCAGCAGTTCCTTGGGTCTAGCTGTCGGTGAGCAGTTCTTC	CASSSLGLAVGEQFF
TRBV6-5	-	TRBJ2-2	-	TGTGCCAGCTGTGGGGTAAACACCGGGGAGCTGTTTTTT	CASCGVNTGELFF
TRBV4-2	-	TRBJ1-5	-	TGTGCCAGCAGCCAAGAAAGGGGGGATCAGCCCCAGCATTTT	CASSQERGDQPQHF
TRBV11-2	once	TRBJ2-7	-	TGTGCCAGCAGCTTAGATGGACATAACTACGAGCAGTACTTC	CASSLDGHNYEQYF
TRBV25-1	-	TRBJ2-2	-	TGTGCCAGCAGTGAATATTGGGCAGGGGATCTCACCGGGGAGCTGTTTTTT	CASSEYWAGDLTGELFF
TRBV10-1	-	TRBJ1-2	-	TGCGCCAGCAGGGGGACCAACTATGGCTACACCTTC	CASRGTNYGYTF
TRBV25-1	few	TRBJ2-7	-	TGTGCCAGCAGTGACCTCTACGAGCAGTACTTC	CASSDLYEQYF
TRBV28	-	TRBJ2-3	-	TGTGCCAGCAGTTTGCCCCCCACAGATACGCAGTATTTT	CASSLPPTDTQYF
TRBV28	-	TRBJ2-7	-	TGTGCCAGCAGTTATGGAGGGGCCACCTACGAGCAGTACTTC	CASSYGGATYEQYF
TRBV9	-	TRBJ2-6	-	TGTGCCAGCAGCGTAGCGGCCACCGGCTCTGGGGCCAACGTCCTGACTTTC	CASSVAATGSGANVLTF
TRBV7-6	-	TRBJ1-1	-	TGTGCCAGCAGCTTAATCCCTGCGGACAGAAAACGTTTGAACACTGAAGCTTTCTTT	CASSLIPADRKRLNTEAFF
TRBV7-6	-	TRBJ2-3	-	TGTGCCAGCAGCTTGTACGCGGGGTCTAGCACAGATACGCAGTATTTT	CASSLYAGSSTDTQYF
TRBV14	-	TRBJ1-1	-	TGTGCCAGCAGCCAAATCAGAGGACTCACTGAAGCTTTCTTT	CASSQIRGLTEAFF
TRBV29-1	-	TRBJ2-5	-	TGCAGCGCACAACGGAGGGGCCAAGAGACCCAGTACTTC	CSAQRRGQETQYF
TRBV10-3	-	TRBJ1-3	TRBD1	TGTGCCATCAGTTTGGACAGGGCTGGAAACACCATATATTTT	CAISLDRAGNTIYF
TRBV6-1	-	TRBJ2-7	TRBD1	TGTGCCAGCAGTACAGGACAGGGGGGCAGCTACGAGCAGTACTTC	CASSTGQGGSYEQYF
TRBV9	once	TRBJ2-1	TRBD1	TGTGCCAGCAGCGCGTCGACAGGGATGAGGACCTACAATGAGCAGTTCTTC	CASSASTGMRTYNEQFF
TRBV2	-	TRBJ1-1	TRBD1	TGTGCCAGCAGTCATCGACAGGGGATGAACACTGAAGCTTTCTTT	CASSHRQGMNTEAFF
TRBV28	-	TRBJ2-5	-	TGTGCCAGCAGTTTACAAGAGACCCAGTACTTC	CASSLQETQYF
TRBV7-2	-	TRBJ2-7	-	TGTGCCAGCAGCCCTTCCTACGAGCAGTACTTC	CASSPSYEQYF
TRBV4-2	-	TRBJ1-4	-	TGTGCCAGCAGCCAAGATGGAGCAACTAATGAAAAACTGTTTTTT	CASSQDGATNEKLFF
TRBV28	-	TRBJ2-7	-	TGTGCCAGCCCGCCGAATAACAGGGATCCTAGCGAGCAGTACTTC	CASPPNNRDPSEQYF
TRBV16	-	TRBJ1-3	-	TGTGCCAGCAGCCAATGGGAAAACACCATATATTTT	CASSQWENTIYF
TRBV7-9	once	TRBJ2-7	-	TGTGCCAGCAGCAGACAAGAGGGCCTAACCTACGAGCAGTACTTC	CASSRQEGLTYEQYF
TRBV5-5	-	TRBJ1-2	-	TGTGCCAGCAGCTTGGACACCACGGGTTCCTATGGCTACACCTTC	CASSLDTTGSYGYTF
TRBV4-2	-	TRBJ2-7	TRBD2	TGTGCCAGCAGCCAAGAAACTAGCGGGAGGGCCAGGTCCTATGAGCAGTACTTC	CASSQETSGRARSYEQYF
TRBV4-3	-	TRBJ2-7	TRBD2	TGCGCCAGCAGCCCGGGGACTAGCGGGATCTACGAGCAGTACTTC	CASSPGTSGIYEQYF
TRBV5-6	once	TRBJ1-5	-	TGTGCCAGCAGCTCGTTCACGACACGTTCGCACGGAAGCAATCAGCCCCAGCATTTT	CASSSFTTRSHGSNQPQHF
TRBV10-3	-	TRBJ2-5	-	TGTGCCATCAGTGAGTTGTCTTTGGGCAGTCAAGAGACCCAGTACTTC	CAISELSLGSQETQYF
TRBV7-9	-	TRBJ1-4	TRBD1	TGTGCCAGCAGCCCAGGGGGCCTGGGTAATGAAAAACTGTTTTTT	CASSPGGLGNEKLFF
TRBV4-3	-	TRBJ2-7	-	TGCGCCAGCAGCCAGACTCTGGGGAGAGGTGTCGACGAGCAGTACTTC	CASSQTLGRGVDEQYF
TRBV27	few	TRBJ1-5	-	TGTGCCAGCAGTTTCTGGGGGCTTGATCAGCCCCAGCATTTT	CASSFWGLDQPQHF
TRBV4-2	-	TRBJ2-1	TRBD2	TGTGCCAGCAGCCAAGTTGGCGGGAGAGGCGGAGATGAGCAGTTCTTC	CASSQVGGRGGDEQFF
TRBV19	-	TRBJ2-7	-	TGTGCCAGTAGTACCGCGGGGGCAGGCATATCCTACGAGCAGTACTTC	CASSTAGAGISYEQYF
TRBV2	-	TRBJ1-5	-	TGTGCCAGCCGGGGGCCCGGCAATCAGCCCCAGCATTTT	CASRGPGNQPQHF
TRBV14	-	TRBJ2-3	TRBD2	TGTGCCAGCAGCCAAGAACACCGGGGAGGGCCTAGGACAGATACGCAGTATTTT	CASSQEHRGGPRTDTQYF
TRBV5-6	-	TRBJ2-2	TRBD2	TGTGCCAGCAGCCCCCCCGCAGGCCTAGCGGGCGGGGAGCTGTTTTTT	CASSPPAGLAGGELFF
TRBV18	-	TRBJ1-5	-	TGTGCCAGCTCACCAGGGGCGGGCAATCAGCCCCAGCATTTT	CASSPGAGNQPQHF
TRBV29-1	-	TRBJ1-4	-	TGCAGCGTTGAAGATCTTGAAAAACTGTTTTTT	CSVEDLEKLFF
TRBV19	-	TRBJ2-7	-	TGTGCCAGTAGTATGGCGGTGGTTTACGAGCAGTACTTC	CASSMAVVYEQYF
TRBV4-1	-	TRBJ2-6	TRBD1	TGCGCCAGCAGAGCGGGACAGGGCACCAACGTCCTGACTTTC	CASRAGQGTNVLTF
TRBV14	-	TRBJ2-1	TRBD2	TGTGCCAGCAGCCAAGTTGGGGAGACTAGCGGGAAGAATGAGCAGTTCTTC	CASSQVGETSGKNEQFF
TRBV7-2	-	TRBJ2-7	-	TGTGCCAGCAGCTTAGTTGTTGGGGGCCTGTACGAGCAGTACTTC	CASSLVVGGLYEQYF
TRBV11-1	-	TRBJ1-4	-	TGTGCCAGCAGAGGGCTTAATGAAAAACTGTTTTTT	CASRGLNEKLFF
TRBV5-1	-	TRBJ2-2	TRBD2	TGCGCCAGCAGCCCGACTAGCGGACCGAACACCGGGGAGCTGTTTTTT	CASSPTSGPNTGELFF
TRBV11-2	-	TRBJ2-7	-	TGTGCCAGCAGCTTAGATTCTCCCGGAATCTACGAGCAGTACTTC	CASSLDSPGIYEQYF